What follows describes a single T cell receptor beta chain. Its antigen is unidentified. Germline CDR1 reads SGHRS; CDR2 reads YFSETQ. The CDR3 runs to 15 residues. This sample is drawn from a study of blood T cells in healthy people across ages. A minimum of 7 million PBMCs was isolated per sample. The total RNA that was extracted per sample amounted to at least 6 micrograms. The second PCR ran roughly 7 to 12 cycles with a sample-barcoded 5' primer and J-beta primers. One entry per CDR3 protein results from TCRdb running MiXCR on the 5' RACE reads. The sample yields 800,000 to 900,000 distinct CDR3 sequences, around two thirds seen once. Points from the study as a whole: Using unsorted PBMCs precluded a conclusive naive versus antigen-experienced comparison. Versus aged donors, long-lived donors had higher diversity and more naive CD4+ cells.

The TCR originated in a man aged 25-40 years in good health. The sample comprised blood. V usage is TRBV5-1 and J usage is TRBJ2-4; tentatively, D is TRBD1 or TRBD2 (5 bases each). The J call is in doubt because the DNA end fits TRBJ2-7 better. CDR3 amino acids: CASSRTGTSTYEQYF. Here the CDR3 DNA reads TGCGCCAGCAGCCGTACTGGGACGTCAACCTACGAGCAGTACTTC.